This T cell receptor (beta chain) originates from a study of post-analysis software for immune sequencing data. Notes on the study in general: TRBV5-6, TRBV5-1 and TRBV20-1 belonged to a set of about 5 TRBV segments that were more frequent in patients than controls. Batch-matched samples strongly co-clustered by F measure.

The J segment lost 5 bases and the V segment lost 8 bases, leaving 2 bases of the junction unmatched. The CDR3 contains 12 residues. Germline CDR1 and CDR2: DFQATT and SNEGSKA (reference sequence). The authors incorporated unique molecular identifiers into the TCR beta cDNA libraries. TCRdb itself ran the PCR reads through MiXCR, one entry per CDR3 protein. The table shows roughly 870,000 distinct CDR3 sequences, with around 50% occurring only once. This clonotype was found a few times. Its antigen is currently unknown. The V and J genes are TRBV20-1 and TRBJ2-1, with TRBD2 identical over 11 bases. The sequencing sample was made of blood. The sequence was collected from a girl aged 10-17 years with multiple sclerosis. The CDR3 is CSFSGRDNEQFF. The CDR3 DNA reads TGCAGTTTTAGCGGGAGGGACAATGAGCAGTTCTTC.